The 32 T cell receptor beta chains reported below all come from one sample, sequenced in a study of spatial heterogeneity in lung cancer. Findings and limits, study-wide: Tumoral mutation counts were tracked by counts of expanded intratumoral alpha and beta TCRs.

The time point: sample taken at primary tumor resection. The antigens of these receptors remain unknown. TCRdb reprocessed the 5' RACE reads via MiXCR and lists one record per CDR3 protein. The sample holds around 8,600 distinct CDR3 sequences; around 6.7% are singletons and the top ten take 15% to 20%. The material was lung tumor tissue, obtained at surgery. These receptors all stem from a female donor with early-stage non-small cell lung cancer.

The sample holds many counts of this clonotype. The genes are TRBV14 and TRBJ1-2; D is ambiguous. From germline, CDR1 is SGHDN and CDR2 FVKESK. The germline V and J ends were trimmed by 0 bases and 8 bases, with 19 bases remaining between them. The CDR3 contains 16 residues. CDR3 DNA sequence: TGTGCCAGCAGCCAAGATCCTCATGGGTTCCTCGGAGGCTACACCTTC. This translates into CASSQDPHGFLGGYTF.

In this sample, this clonotype is medium-sized. The chain joins TRBV29-1 to TRBJ1-5; the match to TRBD1 covers 10 bases. The CDR3 contains 13 residues. V trimming: 4 bases; J trimming: 5 bases; junction bases outside the gene matches: 2. Germline CDR1 is SQVTM and CDR2 is ANQGSEA. DNA of the CDR3: TGCAGCGTTGGACAGGGGGCGGATCAGCCCCAGCATTTT. As protein: CSVGQGADQPQHF.

This clonotype came up many times. The chain couples TRBV20-1 to TRBJ2-2; a weak D match, TRBD2 (6 bases). The length of the CDR3 is 15 residues. Germline V gene lookup returns CDR1 DFQATT and CDR2 SNEGSKA (reference sequence). Trimming stripped 6 bases from V and 6 bases from J, with 20 bases between. The CDR3 reads CSASSGTYSAGELFF. The CDR3 DNA follows: TGCAGTGCGAGCTCCGGGACTTATTCAGCCGGGGAGCTGTTTTTT.

This clonotype is medium-sized. The rearrangement uses TRBV5-1 and TRBJ2-1, with D possibly matching TRBD2 (6 bases). Germline V gene lookup returns CDR1 SGHRS and CDR2 YFSETQ. The CDR3 is 16 amino acids. V dropped 1 base and J dropped 1 base, with 12 bases sitting between them. Here the CDR3 DNA reads TGCGCCAGCAGCTTGCAGGGAGGCCGTTCCTACAATGAGCAGTTCTTC. Translated, it gives CASSLQGGRSYNEQFF.

This clonotype was detected ten times or more. The chain has TRBV20-1 and TRBJ2-7, with no clear D. In germline, CDR1 is DFQATT, CDR2 SNEGSKA (reference sequence). There are 11 residues in the CDR3. The CDR3 DNA follows: TGCTCCCCCAGGTCCGACTACGAGCAGTACTTC. It codes for CSPRSDYEQYF.

The chain has TRBV12-3 or TRBV12-4 and TRBJ2-5; TRBD2 matches 11 bases. The CDR3 has 15 residues. J lost 4 bases, V lost 5 bases, and 6 bases had no gene match. CDR3 bases: TGTGCCAGCAGTACGAGACTAGCGGGAACAGAGACCCAGTACTTC. As protein: CASSTRLAGTETQYF.

This clonotype was detected many times. The chain joins TRBV28 to TRBJ2-7; weak D call: TRBD1 (6 bases). CDR3 size: 15 residues. The V gene lost 7 bases and the J gene lost 6 bases, with 22 bases spanning the gap. Germline CDR1 MDHEN, CDR2 SYDVKM. CDR3 sequence: CASIGSDQGRSEQYF. CDR3 sequence (DNA): TGTGCCAGCATTGGTTCTGATCAGGGGAGAAGCGAGCAGTACTTC.

This clonotype showed up many times. The chain joins TRBV20-1 to TRBJ2-3; D is possibly TRBD1 (6 bases). With 0 bases removed from V and 8 bases from J, the gap between germline ends came to 18 bases. The CDR3 sequence is 15 residues long. Germline V CDR1 and CDR2: DFQATT, SNEGSKA (reference sequence). The CDR3 coding sequence is TGCAGTGCTAGAGATCAACGACAGGCGGACAGTACGCAGTATTTT. Translating it yields CSARDQRQADSTQYF.

There are many counts of this clonotype. The chain joins TRBV6-4 to TRBJ2-3; no clear D. Germline lookup yields CDR1 MRHNA and CDR2 SNTAGT. V shed 4 bases and J shed 9 bases, with 8 bases lying between them. The CDR3 is 11 residues long. For the CDR3, the DNA is TGTGCCAGCAGTGCCGGCCCGACGCAGTATTTT. Residues: CASSAGPTQYF.

This clonotype is medium-sized within its sample. The chain employs TRBV5-6 and TRBJ2-6; D possibly corresponds to TRBD2 (5 bases). CDR3 length equals 16 residues. The ends were cut back, 2 bases at V and 0 bases at J, with 9 bases in the middle. The germline gives CDR1 SGHDT, CDR2 YYEEEE. The CDR3: CASSLVAYSGANVLTF. CDR3 in DNA: TGTGCCAGCAGCTTAGTAGCGTACTCTGGGGCCAACGTCCTGACTTTC.

By its share, this clonotype is medium-sized. The chain couples TRBV7-2 to TRBJ2-7; either TRBD1 or TRBD2 may fit D (5 bases each). The CDR3 runs 16 residues. V gave up 6 bases and J gave up 1 base, with 19 bases separating them. Germline values: CDR1 SGHTA, CDR2 FQGNSA. CDR3 bases: TGTGCCAGCAGTCCTGGGGTCCGGGACCCTTCCTACGAGCAGTACTTC. Translation: CASSPGVRDPSYEQYF.

This sequence joins TRBV28 and TRBJ2-2, with D perhaps TRBD1 (5 bases). The CDR3 is made up of 14 amino acids. Germline-derived CDR1 and CDR2 are MDHEN and SYDVKM. With 7 bases removed from V and 7 bases from J, the gap between germline ends came to 16 bases. The CDR3 protein is CASTTQGGSGELFF. The CDR3 DNA sequence: TGTGCCAGCACCACTCAGGGTGGAAGCGGGGAGCTGTTTTTT.

This clonotype occurred once. The chain combines TRBV5-1 with TRBJ1-2; 7 positions agree with TRBD1. Germline CDR1 is SGHRS and CDR2 is YFSETQ. V was clipped by 2 bases and J by 2 bases; unmatched bases: 12. The CDR3 runs to 17 residues. As DNA, the CDR3 is TGCGCCAGCAGCTTTGGGGAAAAGACAGGGAGCAACTATGGCTACACCTTC. This sequence encodes CASSFGEKTGSNYGYTF. Drawing the rest from reference TRBV5-1 and TRBJ1-2, the complete variable domain is KAGVTQTPRYLIKTRGQQVTLSCSPISGHRSVSWYQQTPGQGLQFLFEYFSETQRNKGNFPGRFSGRQFSNSRSEMNVSTLELGDSALYLCASSFGEKTGSNYGYTFGSGTRLTVV.

This clonotype was observed a single time. The chain couples TRBV9 to TRBJ1-4; TRBD1 might be the D (5 bases). Trimming took 3 bases from V and 5 from J, leaving 14 bases between them. This CDR3 contains 15 residues. Looked up from germline, CDR1 is SGDLS and CDR2 is YYNGEE. CDR3 residues: CASSASGSGNEKLFF. In DNA, the CDR3 is TGTGCCAGCAGCGCTTCAGGGAGTGGGAATGAAAAACTGTTTTTT. Complete variable domain (other parts from reference TRBV9 and TRBJ1-4): DSGVTQTPKHLITATGQRVTLRCSPRSGDLSVYWYQQSLDQGLQFLIQYYNGEERAKGNILERFSAQQFPDLHSELNLSSLELGDSALYFCASSASGSGNEKLFFGSGTQLSVL.

This clonotype has at least ten counts. J is TRBJ2-7 and V is TRBV6-2 or TRBV6-3; D unresolved. Germline V gene lookup returns CDR1 MNHEY and CDR2 SVGEGT. Between the trimmed V and J ends, which lost 7 bases and 0 bases, there was a span of 10 bases. This CDR3 contains 13 residues. DNA of the CDR3: TGTGCCAGCACCCGGTCACCCTCCTACGAGCAGTACTTC. Translation: CASTRSPSYEQYF.

This clonotype was observed many times. The rearrangement joins TRBV29-1 to TRBJ2-7; D might be TRBD1 (5 bases). The length of the CDR3 is 14 residues. The germline V gene encodes CDR1 SQVTM and CDR2 ANQGSEA. The V end lost 6 bases, the J end lost 2 bases, and 17 bases lay between the germline ends. The CDR3 bases are TGCAGCGTGCCCGTGGGCAGGGCTCCCTACGAGCAGTACTTC. It is translated as CSVPVGRAPYEQYF.

By proportion, this clonotype is medium-sized. The J gene is TRBJ2-7, the V gene TRBV12-3 or TRBV12-4; D call uncertain. The CDR3 spans 12 residues. Deletions cut 2 bases from V and 7 bases from J, with 9 bases between. Here the CDR3 reads CASSLPGSEQYF. The CDR3 bases are TGTGCCAGCAGTTTACCAGGATCGGAGCAGTACTTC.

This clonotype was recorded at least ten times. The genes are TRBV27 and TRBJ2-3; D not resolved. Germline assignment: CDR1 MNHEY and CDR2 SMNVEV (reference sequence). V gave up 6 bases and J gave up 0 bases, with 10 bases separating them. The CDR3 has 14 amino acids. CDR3 sequence: CASRYRSSTDTQYF. CDR3 bases: TGTGCCAGCAGGTACCGCTCTAGCACAGATACGCAGTATTTT.

This clonotype was picked up many times. This chain uses TRBV6-6 with TRBJ2-7, with D perhaps given as TRBD1 or TRBD2 (5 bases each). V shed 6 bases and J shed 2 bases, with 11 bases lying between them. The CDR3 sequence is 13 residues long. Germline V CDR1 and CDR2: MNHNY, SVGAGI (reference sequence). CDR3 loop: CASSPGTAYEQYF. The CDR3, as DNA: TGTGCCAGCAGCCCCGGGACCGCCTACGAGCAGTACTTC.

This clonotype was counted at least ten times. The chain links TRBV20-1 to TRBJ2-1; 7 bases agree with TRBD2. The ends lost 1 base at V and 8 bases at J; junction bases unmatched: 14. The CDR3 has 16 amino acids. CDR1 and CDR2 (germline): DFQATT, SNEGSKA (reference sequence). The CDR3 region has the DNA TGCAGTGCTAGAGGGATCAGCGGGGCCCGCCGCGATGAGCAGTTCTTC. Protein sequence: CSARGISGARRDEQFF.

This clonotype was counted between two and nine times. Written as DNA, the CDR3 is TGTGCCAGCAGCTCTCCGGGACAGGGTATCAGTGAGCAGTTCTTC. Protein: CASSSPGQGISEQFF. J is TRBJ2-1 and V is TRBV7-8, with 9 bases matching TRBD1. The CDR3 loop spans 15 amino acids. CDR1 SGHVS and CDR2 FQNEAQ come from the germline V gene. Unmatched junction bases numbered 10, after V lost 4 bases and J lost 9 bases.

Regarding this clonotype: A read error may explain this, as a much larger clone is one base away. The chain has TRBV11-2 and TRBJ2-1, with no clear D. V lost 0 bases and J lost 11, with 5 bases in between. The CDR3 spans 11 residues. The germline V gene encodes CDR1 SGHAT and CDR2 FQNNGV. The CDR3: CASSLDFKQFF. The CDR3 DNA is TGTGCCAGCAGCTTAGATTTCAAGCAGTTCTTC.

This clonotype was seen at least ten times. V is TRBV12-3 or TRBV12-4 and J is TRBJ1-2, with TRBD1 identical over 7 bases. The CDR3 extends over 15 amino acids. V lost 4 bases, J lost 0 bases, and 5 bases stayed unmatched. Here the CDR3 DNA reads TGTGCCAGCAGTTCGCGACAGGGAGCTAACTATGGCTACACCTTC. Translated, it gives CASSSRQGANYGYTF.

Many counts were recorded for this clonotype. The rearrangement uses TRBV9 and TRBJ2-5; 8 nucleotides agree with TRBD1. Per germline, CDR1 SGDLS and CDR2 YYNGEE. The CDR3 is 14 amino acids. V was pared by 4 bases and J by 2 bases, with 4 bases of the junction left unmatched. This CDR3 is CASSLRTGQETQYF. In DNA, the CDR3 is TGTGCCAGCAGCCTGAGGACAGGGCAAGAGACCCAGTACTTC.

This clonotype was picked up many times. The chain links TRBV15 to TRBJ2-3; 9 bases map to TRBD2. Germline assignment: CDR1 LNHNV and CDR2 YYDKDF (reference sequence). The CDR3 is 15 amino acids. V dropped 4 bases and J dropped 2; count of bases not matched to a gene: 4. The CDR3 DNA is TGTGCCACCAGCACCTCGGGACTAGCCACAGATACGCAGTATTTT. Translation: CATSTSGLATDTQYF.

This clonotype was observed at least ten times. The chain links TRBV20-1 to TRBJ2-3; 11 nucleotides align to TRBD2. The trim removed 4 bases at V and 0 bases at J, leaving 3 bases unmatched. Germline V gives CDR1 DFQATT, CDR2 SNEGSKA (reference sequence). The CDR3 is 15 amino acids. CDR3 loop: CSAKGLAASTDTQYF. In nucleotides, the CDR3 is TGCAGTGCTAAGGGACTAGCGGCTAGCACAGATACGCAGTATTTT.

This clonotype was detected ten times or more. The chain recombines TRBV30 with TRBJ2-1; TRBD1 might be the D (5 bases). Germline values: CDR1 GTSNPN, CDR2 SVGIG (reference sequence). The length of the CDR3 is 12 residues. V dropped 0 bases and J dropped 10 bases, with 10 bases sitting between them. CDR3 residues: CAWSVPGREQFF. The CDR3 DNA sequence: TGTGCCTGGAGTGTACCAGGGCGCGAGCAGTTCTTC.

This clonotype was counted at least ten times. The V call is TRBV29-1, the J call TRBJ2-5, with 7 bases matching TRBD2. This CDR3 comprises 12 residues. Trimming cost V 7 bases and J 6 bases; bases outside gene matches: 8. Germline V lookup: CDR1 SQVTM, CDR2 ANQGSEA. The CDR3 here is CSEERGGKTQYF. The CDR3 DNA sequence: TGCAGCGAGGAGCGGGGAGGCAAGACCCAGTACTTC. Full variable domain (rest looked up from reference TRBV29-1 and TRBJ2-5): SAVISQKPSRDICQRGTSLTIQCQVDSQVTMMFWYRQQPGQSLTLIATANQGSEATYESGFVIDKFPISRPNLTFSTLTVSNMSPEDSSIYLCSEERGGKTQYFGPGTRLLVL.

By frequency in the sample, this clonotype is medium-sized. The rearrangement links TRBV28 to TRBJ2-3; TRBD1 aligns across 8 bases. Trimming removed 2 bases from V and 1 base from J; junction bases left unmatched: 2. CDR1 is MDHEN, CDR2 SYDVKM, per germline. CDR3 length: 15 amino acids. The CDR3 coding sequence is TGTGCCAGCAGTTTACCGGGACAGGGCACAGATACGCAGTATTTT. This gives the protein CASSLPGQGTDTQYF.

Only a few counts were recorded for this clonotype. The chain couples TRBV5-8 to TRBJ2-3; no clear D gene. The CDR3 is 13 amino acids. Germline V lookup: CDR1 SGHTS, CDR2 YDEGEE. V lost 2 bases and J 4 bases, leaving 8 bases between the germline ends. In nucleotides, the CDR3 is TGTGCCAGCAGCTTCCAGGTGGCAGATACGCAGTATTTT. Its protein product is CASSFQVADTQYF.

This clonotype is medium-sized (0.01 to 0.1%). V gene TRBV20-1 combines with J gene TRBJ2-7; tentative D call: TRBD2 (5 bases). CDR3 length: 15 residues. Germline V gives CDR1 DFQATT, CDR2 SNEGSKA (reference sequence). Trimming stripped 5 bases from V and 2 bases from J, with 19 bases between. DNA for the CDR3: TGCAGTGCTCACCCCGGGGTATTGCGAGCCTACGAGCAGTACTTC. As protein: CSAHPGVLRAYEQYF.

The table lists this clonotype with many counts. The chain carries TRBV20-1 and TRBJ2-7; a weak D match, TRBD2 (5 bases). Germline V lookup: CDR1 DFQATT, CDR2 SNEGSKA (reference sequence). The V gene lost 5 bases and the J gene lost 7 bases, with 18 bases spanning the gap. The length of the CDR3 is 13 residues. As DNA, the CDR3 is TGCAGTGCTCCACCCTCGGGAATGAGGGAGCAGTACTTC. Its translation is CSAPPSGMREQYF.